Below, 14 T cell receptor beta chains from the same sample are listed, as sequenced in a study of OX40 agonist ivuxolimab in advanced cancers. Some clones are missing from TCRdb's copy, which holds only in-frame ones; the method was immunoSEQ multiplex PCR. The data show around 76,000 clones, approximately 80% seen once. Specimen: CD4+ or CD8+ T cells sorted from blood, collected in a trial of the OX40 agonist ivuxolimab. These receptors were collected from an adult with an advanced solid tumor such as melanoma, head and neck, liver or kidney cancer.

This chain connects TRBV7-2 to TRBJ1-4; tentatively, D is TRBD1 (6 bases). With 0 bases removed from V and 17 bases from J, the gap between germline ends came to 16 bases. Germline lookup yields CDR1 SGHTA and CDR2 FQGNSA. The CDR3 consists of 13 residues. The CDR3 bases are TGTGCCAGCAGCTTAGCTTGGACAGACGGCCTTTTTTTT. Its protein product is CASSLAWTDGLFF.

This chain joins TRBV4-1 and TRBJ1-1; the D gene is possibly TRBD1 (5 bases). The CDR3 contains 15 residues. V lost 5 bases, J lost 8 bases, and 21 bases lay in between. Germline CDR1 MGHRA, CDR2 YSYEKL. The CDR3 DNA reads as TGCGCCAGCAGCTATCCGGGCAGGGCCGGGGGAGAAGCTTTCTTT. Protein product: CASSYPGRAGGEAFF.

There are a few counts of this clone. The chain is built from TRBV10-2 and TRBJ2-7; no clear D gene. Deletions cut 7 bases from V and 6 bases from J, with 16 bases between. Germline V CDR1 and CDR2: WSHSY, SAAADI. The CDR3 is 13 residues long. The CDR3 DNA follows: TGCGCCAGCAACGAAGGGTCAGGCCGCGAGCAGTACTTC. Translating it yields CASNEGSGREQYF.

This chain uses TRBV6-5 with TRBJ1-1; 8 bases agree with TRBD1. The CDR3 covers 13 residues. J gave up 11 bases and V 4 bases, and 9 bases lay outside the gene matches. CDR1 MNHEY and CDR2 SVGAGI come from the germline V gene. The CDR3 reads CASSSYIQGAAFF. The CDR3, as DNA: TGTGCCAGCAGTTCCTACATCCAGGGGGCGGCTTTCTTT.

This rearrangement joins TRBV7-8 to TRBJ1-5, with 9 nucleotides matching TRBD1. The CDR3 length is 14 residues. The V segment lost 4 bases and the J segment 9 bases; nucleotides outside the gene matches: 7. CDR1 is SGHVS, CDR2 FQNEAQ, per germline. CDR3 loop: CASSSYRGQGPQHF. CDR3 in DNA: TGTGCCAGCAGCTCCTACAGGGGACAGGGGCCCCAGCATTTT. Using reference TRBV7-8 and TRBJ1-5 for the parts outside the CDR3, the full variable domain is GAGVSQSPRYKVAKRGQDVALRCDPISGHVSLFWYQQALGQGPEFLTYFQNEAQLDKSGLPSDRFFAERPEGSVSTLKIQRTQQEDSAVYLCASSSYRGQGPQHFGDGTRLSIL.

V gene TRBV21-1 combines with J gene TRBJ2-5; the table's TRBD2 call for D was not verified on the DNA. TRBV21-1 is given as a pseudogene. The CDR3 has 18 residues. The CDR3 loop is CASSKVAGGPKRQETQYF. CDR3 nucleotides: TGTGCCAGCAGCAAAGTAGCGGGGGGACCGAAGCGCCAAGAGACCCAGTACTTC.

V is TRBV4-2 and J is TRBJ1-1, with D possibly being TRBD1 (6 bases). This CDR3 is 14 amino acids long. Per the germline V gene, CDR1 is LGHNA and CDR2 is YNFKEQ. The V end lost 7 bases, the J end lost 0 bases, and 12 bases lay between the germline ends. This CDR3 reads CASNHGQMNTEAFF. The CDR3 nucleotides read TGTGCCAGCAACCACGGACAGATGAACACTGAAGCTTTCTTT.

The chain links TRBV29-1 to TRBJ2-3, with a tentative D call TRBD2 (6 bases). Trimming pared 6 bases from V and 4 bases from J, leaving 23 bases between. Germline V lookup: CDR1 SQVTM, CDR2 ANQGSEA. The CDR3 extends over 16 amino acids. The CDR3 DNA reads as TGCAGCGTCACGGGTCCCAGACTAGGAGGCCCAGATACGCAGTATTTT. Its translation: CSVTGPRLGGPDTQYF.

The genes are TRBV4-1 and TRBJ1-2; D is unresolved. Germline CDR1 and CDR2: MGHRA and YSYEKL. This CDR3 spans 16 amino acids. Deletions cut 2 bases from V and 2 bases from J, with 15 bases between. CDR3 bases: TGCGCCAGCAGCCAATTCGCCGAGTACTCCAACTATGGCTACACCTTC. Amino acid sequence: CASSQFAEYSNYGYTF.

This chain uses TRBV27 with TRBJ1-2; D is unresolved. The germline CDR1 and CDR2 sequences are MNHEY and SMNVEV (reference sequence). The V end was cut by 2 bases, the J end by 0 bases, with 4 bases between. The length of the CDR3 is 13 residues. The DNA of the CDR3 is TGTGCCAGCAGTTTAGGCCCTAACTATGGCTACACCTTC. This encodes CASSLGPNYGYTF.

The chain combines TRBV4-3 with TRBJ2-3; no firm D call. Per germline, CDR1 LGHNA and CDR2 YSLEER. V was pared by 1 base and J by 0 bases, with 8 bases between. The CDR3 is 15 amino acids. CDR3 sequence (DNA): TGCGCCAGCAGCCAAGTCTACAGTAGCACAGATACGCAGTATTTT. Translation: CASSQVYSSTDTQYF.

CDR3 sequence reads: CASSRDRESREAFF. As DNA, the CDR3 is TGTGCCAGCTCTCGGGACAGGGAATCGCGTGAAGCTTTCTTT. The genes are TRBV18 and TRBJ1-1; 9 nucleotides align to TRBD1. The CDR3 spans 14 residues. J lost 7 bases, V lost 6 bases, and 9 bases had no gene match. Germline V CDR1 and CDR2: KGHSH, LQKENI.

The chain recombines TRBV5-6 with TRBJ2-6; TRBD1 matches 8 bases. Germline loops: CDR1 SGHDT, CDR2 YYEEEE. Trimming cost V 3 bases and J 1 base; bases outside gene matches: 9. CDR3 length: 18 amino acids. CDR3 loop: CASSSQQGVVSGANVLTF. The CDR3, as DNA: TGTGCCAGCAGCTCGCAACAGGGGGTAGTATCTGGGGCCAACGTCCTGACTTTC.

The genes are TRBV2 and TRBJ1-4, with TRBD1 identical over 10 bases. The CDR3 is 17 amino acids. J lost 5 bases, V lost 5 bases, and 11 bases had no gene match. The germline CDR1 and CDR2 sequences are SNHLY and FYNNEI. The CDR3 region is CASSKSQPGQGNEKLFF. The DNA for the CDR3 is TGTGCCAGCAGTAAGTCTCAGCCGGGACAGGGGAATGAAAAACTGTTTTTT.